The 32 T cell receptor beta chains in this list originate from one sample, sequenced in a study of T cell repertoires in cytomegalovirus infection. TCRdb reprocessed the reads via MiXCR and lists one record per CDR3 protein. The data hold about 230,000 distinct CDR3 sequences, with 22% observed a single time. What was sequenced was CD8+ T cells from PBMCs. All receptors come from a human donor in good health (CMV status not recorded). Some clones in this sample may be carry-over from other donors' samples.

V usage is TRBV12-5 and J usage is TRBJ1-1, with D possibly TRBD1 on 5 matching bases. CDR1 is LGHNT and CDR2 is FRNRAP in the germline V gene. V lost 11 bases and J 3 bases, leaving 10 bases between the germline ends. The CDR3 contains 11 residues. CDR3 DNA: TGTGCTTCGAGCAGGGACACTGAAGCTTTCTTT. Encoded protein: CASSRDTEAFF.

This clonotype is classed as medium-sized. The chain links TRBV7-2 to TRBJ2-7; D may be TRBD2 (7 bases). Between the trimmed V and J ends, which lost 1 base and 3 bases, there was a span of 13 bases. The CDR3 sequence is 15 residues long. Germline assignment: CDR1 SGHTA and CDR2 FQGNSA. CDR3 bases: TGTGCCAGCAGCTTAGGGGGGGGCCTTGGCTACGAGCAGTACTTC. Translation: CASSLGGGLGYEQYF.

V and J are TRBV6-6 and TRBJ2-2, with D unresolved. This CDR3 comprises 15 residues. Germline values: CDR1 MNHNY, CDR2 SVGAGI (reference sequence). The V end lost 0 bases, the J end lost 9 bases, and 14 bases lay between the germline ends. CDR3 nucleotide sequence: TGTGCCAGCAGTTACTCTAGTGGGCTCGTCCGGGAGCTGTTTTTT. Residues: CASSYSSGLVRELFF.

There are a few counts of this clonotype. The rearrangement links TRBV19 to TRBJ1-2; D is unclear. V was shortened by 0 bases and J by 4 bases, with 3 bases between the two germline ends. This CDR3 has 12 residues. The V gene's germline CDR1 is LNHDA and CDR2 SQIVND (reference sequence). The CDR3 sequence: CASSIETYGYTF. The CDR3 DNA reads TGTGCCAGTAGTATAGAAACCTATGGCTACACCTTC.

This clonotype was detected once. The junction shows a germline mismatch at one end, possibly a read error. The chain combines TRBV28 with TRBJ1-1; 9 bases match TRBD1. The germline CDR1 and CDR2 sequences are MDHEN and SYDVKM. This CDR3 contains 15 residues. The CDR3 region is CASSSLGTGLTEDFF. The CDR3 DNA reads TGTGCCAGCAGTTCTCTCGGGACAGGGTTGACTGAAGATTTCTTT.

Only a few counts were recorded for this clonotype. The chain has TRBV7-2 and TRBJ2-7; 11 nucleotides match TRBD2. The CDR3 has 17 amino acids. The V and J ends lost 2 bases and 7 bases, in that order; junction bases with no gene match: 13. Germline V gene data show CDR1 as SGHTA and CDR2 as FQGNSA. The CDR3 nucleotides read TGTGCCAGCAGCTTAAGTTCCGCTAGCGGGGGGCGCCCAGAGCAGTACTTC. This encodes CASSLSSASGGRPEQYF.

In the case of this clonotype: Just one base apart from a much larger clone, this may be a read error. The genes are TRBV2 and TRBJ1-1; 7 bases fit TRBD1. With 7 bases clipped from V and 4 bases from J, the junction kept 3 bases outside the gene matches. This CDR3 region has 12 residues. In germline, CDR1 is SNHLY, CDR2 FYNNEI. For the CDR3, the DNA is TGTGCCAGCATCGGGACAGCCACTGAAGCTTTCTTT. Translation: CASIGTATEAFF.

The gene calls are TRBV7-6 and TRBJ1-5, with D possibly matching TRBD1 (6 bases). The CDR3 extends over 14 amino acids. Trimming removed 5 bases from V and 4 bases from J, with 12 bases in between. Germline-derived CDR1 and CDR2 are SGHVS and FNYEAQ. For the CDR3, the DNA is TGTGCCAGCAGCGCAACAGGGATGAATCAGCCCCAGCATTTT. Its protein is CASSATGMNQPQHF. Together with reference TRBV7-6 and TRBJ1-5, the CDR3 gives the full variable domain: GAGVSQSPRYKVTKRGQDVALRCDPISGHVSLYWYRQALGQGPEFLTYFNYEAQQDKSGLPNDRFSAERPEGSISTLTIQRTEQRDSAMYRCASSATGMNQPQHFGDGTRLSIL.

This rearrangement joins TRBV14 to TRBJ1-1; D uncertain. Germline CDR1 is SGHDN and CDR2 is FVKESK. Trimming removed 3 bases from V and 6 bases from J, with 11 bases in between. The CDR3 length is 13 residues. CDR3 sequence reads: CASSHGVLAEAFF. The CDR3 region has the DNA TGTGCCAGCAGCCACGGGGTATTGGCTGAAGCTTTCTTT.

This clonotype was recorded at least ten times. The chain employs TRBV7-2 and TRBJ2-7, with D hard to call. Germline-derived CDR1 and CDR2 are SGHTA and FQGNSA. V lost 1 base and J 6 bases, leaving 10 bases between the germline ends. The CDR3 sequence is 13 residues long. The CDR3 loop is CASSLGAWSEQYF. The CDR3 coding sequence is TGTGCCAGCAGCTTAGGGGCCTGGAGCGAGCAGTACTTC. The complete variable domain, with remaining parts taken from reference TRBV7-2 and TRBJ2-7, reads GAGVSQSPSNKVTEKGKDVELRCDPISGHTALYWYRQSLGQGLEFLIYFQGNSAPDKSGLPSDRFSAERTGGSVSTLTIQRTQQEDSAVYLCASSLGAWSEQYFGPGTRLTVT.

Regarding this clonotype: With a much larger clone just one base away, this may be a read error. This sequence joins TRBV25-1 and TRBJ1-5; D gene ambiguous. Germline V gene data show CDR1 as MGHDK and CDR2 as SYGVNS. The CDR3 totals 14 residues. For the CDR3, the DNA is TGTGTCAGCAGTGCCGGAATTCCAGGACAGCCCCAGCATTTT. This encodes CVSSAGIPGQPQHF.

CDR3 sequence: CASSGAGVNNEQFF. The CDR3 DNA is TGTGCCAGCAGCGGAGCGGGGGTGAACAATGAGCAGTTCTTC. This chain uses TRBV5-5 with TRBJ2-1, with 8 bases lining up with TRBD2. This CDR3 contains 14 residues. Looked up from germline, CDR1 is SGHKS and CDR2 is YYEKEE (reference sequence). V lost 4 bases, J lost 5 bases, and 5 bases stayed unmatched.

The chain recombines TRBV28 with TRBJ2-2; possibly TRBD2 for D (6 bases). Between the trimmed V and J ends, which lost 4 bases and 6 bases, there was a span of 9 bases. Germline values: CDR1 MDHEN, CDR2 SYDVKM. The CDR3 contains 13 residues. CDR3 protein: CASSSSESGELFF. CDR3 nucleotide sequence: TGTGCCAGCAGTTCTAGCGAATCCGGGGAGCTGTTTTTT.

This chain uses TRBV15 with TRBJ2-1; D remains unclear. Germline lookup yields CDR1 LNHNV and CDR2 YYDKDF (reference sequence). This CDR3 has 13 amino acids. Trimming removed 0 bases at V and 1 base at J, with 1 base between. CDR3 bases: TGTGCCACCAGCAGAGATTCCTACAATGAGCAGTTCTTC. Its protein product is CATSRDSYNEQFF.

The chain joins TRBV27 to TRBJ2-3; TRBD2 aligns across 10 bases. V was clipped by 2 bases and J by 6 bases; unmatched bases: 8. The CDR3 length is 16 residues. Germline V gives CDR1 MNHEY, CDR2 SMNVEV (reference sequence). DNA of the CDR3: TGTGCCAGCAGTTTAGGTAGCGGGGGGATGCCGGATACGCAGTATTTT. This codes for CASSLGSGGMPDTQYF.

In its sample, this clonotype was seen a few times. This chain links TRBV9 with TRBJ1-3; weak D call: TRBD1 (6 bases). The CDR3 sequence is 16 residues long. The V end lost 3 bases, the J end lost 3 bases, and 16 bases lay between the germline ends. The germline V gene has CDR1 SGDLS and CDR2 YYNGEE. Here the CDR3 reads CASSGYRESVGNTIYF. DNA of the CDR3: TGTGCCAGCAGCGGCTACAGGGAGAGTGTTGGAAACACCATATATTTT.

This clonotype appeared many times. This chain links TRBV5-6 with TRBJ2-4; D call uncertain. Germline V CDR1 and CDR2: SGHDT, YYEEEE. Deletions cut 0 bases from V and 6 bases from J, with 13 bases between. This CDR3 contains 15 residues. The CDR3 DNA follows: TGTGCCAGCAGCTTGGCCAACGCGGCCTTAAACATTCAGTACTTC. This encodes CASSLANAALNIQYF.

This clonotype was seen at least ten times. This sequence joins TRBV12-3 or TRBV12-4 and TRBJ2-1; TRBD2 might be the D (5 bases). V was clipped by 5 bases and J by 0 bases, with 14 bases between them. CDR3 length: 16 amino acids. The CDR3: CASSLQPGGSYNEQFF. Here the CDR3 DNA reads TGTGCCAGCAGTCTCCAACCCGGAGGCTCCTACAATGAGCAGTTCTTC.

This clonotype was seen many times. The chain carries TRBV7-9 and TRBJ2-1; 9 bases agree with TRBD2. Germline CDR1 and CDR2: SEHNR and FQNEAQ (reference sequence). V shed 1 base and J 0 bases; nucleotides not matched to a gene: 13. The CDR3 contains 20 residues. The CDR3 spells CASSLGGPAGGANSYNEQFF. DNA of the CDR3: TGTGCCAGCAGCTTAGGAGGGCCAGCGGGGGGTGCTAACTCCTACAATGAGCAGTTCTTC.

The CDR3 protein is CASSLEGGGEKLFF. DNA for the CDR3: TGTGCCAGCAGTTTAGAAGGGGGCGGCGAAAAACTGTTTTTT. This rearrangement joins TRBV12-3 or TRBV12-4 to TRBJ1-4; TRBD1 aligns across 7 bases. V was clipped by 1 base and J by 8 bases; unmatched bases: 4. The CDR3 is made up of 14 amino acids.

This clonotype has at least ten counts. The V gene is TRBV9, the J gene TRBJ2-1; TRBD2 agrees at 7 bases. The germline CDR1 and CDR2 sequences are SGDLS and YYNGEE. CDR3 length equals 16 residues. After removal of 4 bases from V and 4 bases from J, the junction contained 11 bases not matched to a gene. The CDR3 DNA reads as TGTGCCAGCAGCCCCCCAGCGGGGCCCGAATACAATGAGCAGTTCTTC. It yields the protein CASSPPAGPEYNEQFF.

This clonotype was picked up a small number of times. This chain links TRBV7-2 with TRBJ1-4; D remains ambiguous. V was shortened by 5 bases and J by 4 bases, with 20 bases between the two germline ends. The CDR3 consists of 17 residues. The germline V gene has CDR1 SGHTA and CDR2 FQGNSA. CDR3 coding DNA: TGTGCCAGCAGCCGGACCGGGATTGTCACCAATAATGAAAAACTGTTTTTT. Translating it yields CASSRTGIVTNNEKLFF. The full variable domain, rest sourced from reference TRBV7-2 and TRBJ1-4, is GAGVSQSPSNKVTEKGKDVELRCDPISGHTALYWYRQSLGQGLEFLIYFQGNSAPDKSGLPSDRFSAERTGGSVSTLTIQRTQQEDSAVYLCASSRTGIVTNNEKLFFGSGTQLSVL.

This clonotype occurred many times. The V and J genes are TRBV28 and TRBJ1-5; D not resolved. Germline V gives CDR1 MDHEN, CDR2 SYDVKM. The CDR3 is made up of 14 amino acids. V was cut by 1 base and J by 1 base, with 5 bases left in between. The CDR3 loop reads CASSLLVSNQPQHF. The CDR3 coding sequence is TGTGCCAGCAGTTTATTAGTCAGCAATCAGCCCCAGCATTTT.

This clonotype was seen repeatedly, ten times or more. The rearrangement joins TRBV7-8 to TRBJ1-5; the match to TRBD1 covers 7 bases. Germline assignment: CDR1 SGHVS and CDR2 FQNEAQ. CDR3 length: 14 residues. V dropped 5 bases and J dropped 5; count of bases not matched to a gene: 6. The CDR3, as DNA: TGTGCCAGCAGCCTGACAGGGATTGATCAGCCCCAGCATTTT. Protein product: CASSLTGIDQPQHF.

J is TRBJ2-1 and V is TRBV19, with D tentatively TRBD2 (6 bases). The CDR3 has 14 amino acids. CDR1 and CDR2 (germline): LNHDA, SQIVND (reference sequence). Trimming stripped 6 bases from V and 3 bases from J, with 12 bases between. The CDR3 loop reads CASSHSGYYNEQFF. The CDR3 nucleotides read TGTGCCAGTAGCCATAGCGGTTACTACAATGAGCAGTTCTTC.

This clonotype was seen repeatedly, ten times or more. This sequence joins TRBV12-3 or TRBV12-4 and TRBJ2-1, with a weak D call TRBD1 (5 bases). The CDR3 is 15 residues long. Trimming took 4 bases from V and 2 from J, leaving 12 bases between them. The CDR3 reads CASSSNRGTYNEQFF. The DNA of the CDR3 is TGTGCCAGCAGTTCGAATAGGGGAACCTACAATGAGCAGTTCTTC.

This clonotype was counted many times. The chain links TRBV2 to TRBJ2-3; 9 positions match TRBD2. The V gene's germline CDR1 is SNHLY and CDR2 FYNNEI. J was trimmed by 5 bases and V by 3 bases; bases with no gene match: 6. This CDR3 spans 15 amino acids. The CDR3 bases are TGTGCCAGCAGTGATATTGCGGGGGGGATAGATACGCAGTATTTT. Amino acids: CASSDIAGGIDTQYF.

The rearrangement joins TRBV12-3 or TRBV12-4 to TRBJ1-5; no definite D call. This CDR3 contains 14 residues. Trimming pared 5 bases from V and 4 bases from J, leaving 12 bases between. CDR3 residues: CASSLPSGNQPQHF. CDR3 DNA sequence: TGTGCCAGCAGTCTCCCCTCGGGGAATCAGCCCCAGCATTTT.

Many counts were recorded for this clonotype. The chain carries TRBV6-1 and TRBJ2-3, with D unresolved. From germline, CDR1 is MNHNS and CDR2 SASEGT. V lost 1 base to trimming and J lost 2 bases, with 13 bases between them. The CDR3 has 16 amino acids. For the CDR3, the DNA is TGTGCCAGCAGTGAAGATCGGTATTGGGACACAGATACGCAGTATTTT. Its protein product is CASSEDRYWDTDTQYF.

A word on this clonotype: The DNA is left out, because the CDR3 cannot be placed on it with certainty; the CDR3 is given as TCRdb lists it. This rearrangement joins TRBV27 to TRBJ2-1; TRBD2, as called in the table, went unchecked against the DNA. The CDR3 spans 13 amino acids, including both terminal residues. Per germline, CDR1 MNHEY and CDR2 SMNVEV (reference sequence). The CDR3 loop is CASSFGEGSGQFF.

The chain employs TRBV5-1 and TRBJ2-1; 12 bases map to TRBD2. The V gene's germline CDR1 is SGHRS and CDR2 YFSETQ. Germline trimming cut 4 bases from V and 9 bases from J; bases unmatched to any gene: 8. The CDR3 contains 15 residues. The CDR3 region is CASSGTSGGMGEQFF. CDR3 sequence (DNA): TGCGCCAGCAGCGGTACTAGCGGGGGGATGGGTGAGCAGTTCTTC. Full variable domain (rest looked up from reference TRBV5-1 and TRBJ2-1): KAGVTQTPRYLIKTRGQQVTLSCSPISGHRSVSWYQQTPGQGLQFLFEYFSETQRNKGNFPGRFSGRQFSNSRSEMNVSTLELGDSALYLCASSGTSGGMGEQFFGPGTRLTVL.

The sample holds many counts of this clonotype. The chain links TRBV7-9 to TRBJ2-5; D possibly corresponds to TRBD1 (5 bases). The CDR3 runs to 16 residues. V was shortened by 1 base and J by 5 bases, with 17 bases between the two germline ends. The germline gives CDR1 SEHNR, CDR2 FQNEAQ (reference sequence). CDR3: CASSLVAGLEWETQYF. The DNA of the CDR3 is TGTGCCAGCAGCTTAGTAGCAGGGTTGGAGTGGGAGACCCAGTACTTC.